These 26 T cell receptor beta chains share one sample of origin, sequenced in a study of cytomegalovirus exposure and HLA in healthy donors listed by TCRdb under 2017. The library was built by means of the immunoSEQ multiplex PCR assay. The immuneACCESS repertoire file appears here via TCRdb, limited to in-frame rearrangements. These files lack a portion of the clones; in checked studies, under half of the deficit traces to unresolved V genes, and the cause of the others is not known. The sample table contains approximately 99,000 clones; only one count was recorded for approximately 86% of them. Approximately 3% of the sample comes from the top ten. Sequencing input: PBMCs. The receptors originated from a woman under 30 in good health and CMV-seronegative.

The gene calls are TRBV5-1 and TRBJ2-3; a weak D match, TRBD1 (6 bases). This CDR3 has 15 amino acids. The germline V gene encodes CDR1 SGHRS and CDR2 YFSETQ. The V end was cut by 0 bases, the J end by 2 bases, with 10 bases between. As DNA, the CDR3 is TGCGCCAGCAGCTTGGGGCAGGGGAACACAGATACGCAGTATTTT. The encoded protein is CASSLGQGNTDTQYF.

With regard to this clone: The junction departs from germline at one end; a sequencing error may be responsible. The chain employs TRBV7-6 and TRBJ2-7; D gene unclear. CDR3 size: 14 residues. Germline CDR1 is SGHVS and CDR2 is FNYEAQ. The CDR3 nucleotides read TGTGCCAGCAGCATAGCCCCGAGCTCCTACGAGCAGTACTTC. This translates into CASSIAPSSYEQYF.

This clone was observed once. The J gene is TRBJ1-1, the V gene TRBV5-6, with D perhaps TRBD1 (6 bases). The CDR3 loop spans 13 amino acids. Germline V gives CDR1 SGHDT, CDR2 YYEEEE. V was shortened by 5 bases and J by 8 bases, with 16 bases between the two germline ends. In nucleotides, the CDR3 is TGTGCCAGCAGTTTACTATCGACAGGAGAAGCTTTCTTT. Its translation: CASSLLSTGEAFF.

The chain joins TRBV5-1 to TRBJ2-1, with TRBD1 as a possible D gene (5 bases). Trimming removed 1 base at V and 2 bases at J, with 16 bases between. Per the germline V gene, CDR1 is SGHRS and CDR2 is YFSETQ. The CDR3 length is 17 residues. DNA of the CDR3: TGCGCCAGCAGCTTGATTGGGGCCGATGGGACCTACAATGAGCAGTTCTTC. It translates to CASSLIGADGTYNEQFF.

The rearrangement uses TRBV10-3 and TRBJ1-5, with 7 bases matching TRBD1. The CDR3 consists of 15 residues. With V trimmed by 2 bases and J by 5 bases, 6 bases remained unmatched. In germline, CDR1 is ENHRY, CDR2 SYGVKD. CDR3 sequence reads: CAISEQDRAYQPQHF. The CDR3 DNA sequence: TGTGCCATCAGTGAGCAAGACAGGGCTTATCAGCCCCAGCATTTT.

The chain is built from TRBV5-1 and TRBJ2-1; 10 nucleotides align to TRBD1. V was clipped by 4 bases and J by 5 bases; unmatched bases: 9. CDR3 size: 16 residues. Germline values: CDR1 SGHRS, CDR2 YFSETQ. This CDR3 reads CASSPLTGGANNEQFF. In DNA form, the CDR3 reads TGCGCCAGCAGCCCGTTGACAGGGGGCGCAAACAATGAGCAGTTCTTC.

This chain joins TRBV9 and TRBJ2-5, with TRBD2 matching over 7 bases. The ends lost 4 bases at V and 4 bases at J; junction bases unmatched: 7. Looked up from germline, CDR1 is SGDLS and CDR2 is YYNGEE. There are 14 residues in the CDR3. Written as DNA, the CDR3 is TGTGCCAGCAGCTCCCGGACTAGGGCAGAGACCCAGTACTTC. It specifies CASSSRTRAETQYF.

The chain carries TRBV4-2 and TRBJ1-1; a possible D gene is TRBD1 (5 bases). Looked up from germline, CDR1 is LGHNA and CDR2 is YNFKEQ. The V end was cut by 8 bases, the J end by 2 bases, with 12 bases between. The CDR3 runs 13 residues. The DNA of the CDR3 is TGTGCCAGCGTCCGGGGGGTTAACACTGAAGCTTTCTTT. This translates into CASVRGVNTEAFF.

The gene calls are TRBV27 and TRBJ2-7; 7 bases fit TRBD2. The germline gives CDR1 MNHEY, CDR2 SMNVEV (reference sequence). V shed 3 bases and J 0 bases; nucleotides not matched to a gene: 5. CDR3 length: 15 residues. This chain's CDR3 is CASSLGRGSSYEQYF. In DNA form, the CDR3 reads TGTGCCAGCAGTTTGGGGCGGGGGAGCTCCTACGAGCAGTACTTC.

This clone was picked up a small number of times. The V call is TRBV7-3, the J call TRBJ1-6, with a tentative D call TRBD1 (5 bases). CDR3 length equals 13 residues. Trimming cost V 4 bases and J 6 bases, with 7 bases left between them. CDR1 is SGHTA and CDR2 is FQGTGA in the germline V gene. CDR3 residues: CASSWGFNSPLHF. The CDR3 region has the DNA TGTGCCAGCAGCTGGGGCTTTAATTCACCCCTCCACTTT.

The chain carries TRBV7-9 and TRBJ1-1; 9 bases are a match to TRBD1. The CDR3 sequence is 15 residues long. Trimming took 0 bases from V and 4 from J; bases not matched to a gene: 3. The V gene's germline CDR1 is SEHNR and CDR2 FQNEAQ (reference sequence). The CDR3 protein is CASSLAQGAFTEAFF. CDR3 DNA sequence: TGTGCCAGCAGCTTAGCACAGGGGGCCTTCACTGAAGCTTTCTTT.

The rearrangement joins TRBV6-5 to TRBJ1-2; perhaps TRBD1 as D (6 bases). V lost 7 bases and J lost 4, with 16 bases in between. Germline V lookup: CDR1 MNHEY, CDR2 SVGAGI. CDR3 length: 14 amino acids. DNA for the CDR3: TGTGCCAGCAACCCGGACAGCTGGTCCTATGGCTACACCTTC. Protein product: CASNPDSWSYGYTF.

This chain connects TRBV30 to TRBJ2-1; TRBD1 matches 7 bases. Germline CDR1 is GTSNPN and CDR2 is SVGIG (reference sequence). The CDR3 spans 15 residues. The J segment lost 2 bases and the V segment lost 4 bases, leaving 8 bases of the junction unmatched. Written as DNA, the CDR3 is TGTGCCTGGAATACAGGGGTAGTCACCTACAATGAGCAGTTCTTC. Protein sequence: CAWNTGVVTYNEQFF.

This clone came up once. The CDR3 reads CATSKVGAGLDEQYF. Written as DNA, the CDR3 is TGTGCCACCAGCAAGGTTGGGGCGGGGCTGGACGAGCAGTACTTC. The chain is built from TRBV15 and TRBJ2-7, with D maybe TRBD2 (6 bases). The CDR3 covers 15 residues. The V end was cut by 4 bases, the J end by 5 bases, with 18 bases between. CDR1 is LNHNV, CDR2 YYDKDF, per germline (reference sequence). The entire variable domain, with the rest obtained from reference TRBV15 and TRBJ2-7, is as follows: DAMVIQNPRYQVTQFGKPVTLSCSQTLNHNVMYWYQQKSSQAPKLLFHYYDKDFNNEADTPDNFQSRRPNTSFCFLDIRSPGLGDTAMYLCATSKVGAGLDEQYFGPGTRLTVT.

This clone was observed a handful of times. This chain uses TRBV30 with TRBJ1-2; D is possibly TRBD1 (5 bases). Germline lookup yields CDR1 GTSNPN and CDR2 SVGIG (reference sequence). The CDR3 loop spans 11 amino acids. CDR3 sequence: CVCGAGRGYTF. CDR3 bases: TGTGTCTGTGGGGCCGGGCGGGGCTACACCTTC.

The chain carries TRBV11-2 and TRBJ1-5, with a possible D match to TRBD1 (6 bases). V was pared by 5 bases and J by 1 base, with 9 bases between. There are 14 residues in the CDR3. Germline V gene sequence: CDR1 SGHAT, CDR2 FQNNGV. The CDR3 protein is CASSLGQSNQPQHF. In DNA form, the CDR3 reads TGTGCCAGCAGCCTAGGACAGAGCAATCAGCCCCAGCATTTT.

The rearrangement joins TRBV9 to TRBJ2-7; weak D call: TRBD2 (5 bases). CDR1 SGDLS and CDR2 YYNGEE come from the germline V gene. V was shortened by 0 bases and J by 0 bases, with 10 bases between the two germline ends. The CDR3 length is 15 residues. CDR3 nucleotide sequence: TGTGCCAGCAGCGTAGGGGGAGCGAGCTCCTACGAGCAGTACTTC. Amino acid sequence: CASSVGGASSYEQYF.

CDR3 residues: CASSLASGGYTDTQYF. The CDR3 region has the DNA TGCGCCAGCAGCTTGGCCAGCGGGGGGTACACAGATACGCAGTATTTT. This sequence joins TRBV5-1 and TRBJ2-3, with 9 positions matching TRBD2. This CDR3 has 16 amino acids. The ends lost 0 bases at V and 2 bases at J; junction bases unmatched: 4. CDR1 SGHRS and CDR2 YFSETQ come from the germline V gene.

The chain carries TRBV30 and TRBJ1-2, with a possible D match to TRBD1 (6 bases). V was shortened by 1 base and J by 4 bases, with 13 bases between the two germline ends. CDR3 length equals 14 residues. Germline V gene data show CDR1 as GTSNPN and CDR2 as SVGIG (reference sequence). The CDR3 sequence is CAWSGQEYGYGYTF. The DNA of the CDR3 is TGTGCCTGGAGTGGACAGGAATACGGCTATGGCTACACCTTC.

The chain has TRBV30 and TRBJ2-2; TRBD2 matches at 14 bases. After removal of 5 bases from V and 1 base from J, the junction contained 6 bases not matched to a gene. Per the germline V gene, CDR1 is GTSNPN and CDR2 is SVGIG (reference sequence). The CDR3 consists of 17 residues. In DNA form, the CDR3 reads TGTGCCTGGGCGGGACTAGCGGGGGCTCTGAACACCGGGGAGCTGTTTTTT. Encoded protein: CAWAGLAGALNTGELFF. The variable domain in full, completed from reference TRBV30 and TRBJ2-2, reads SQTIHQWPATLVQPVGSPLSLECTVEGTSNPNLYWYRQAAGRGLQLLFYSVGIGQISSEVPQNLSASRPQDRQFILSSKKLLLSDSGFYLCAWAGLAGALNTGELFFGEGSRLTVL.

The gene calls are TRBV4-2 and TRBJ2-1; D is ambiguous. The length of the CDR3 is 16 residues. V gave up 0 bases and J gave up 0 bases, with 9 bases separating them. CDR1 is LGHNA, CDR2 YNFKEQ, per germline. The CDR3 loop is CASSQDASSSYNEQFF. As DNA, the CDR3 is TGTGCCAGCAGCCAAGACGCGTCGAGCTCCTACAATGAGCAGTTCTTC.

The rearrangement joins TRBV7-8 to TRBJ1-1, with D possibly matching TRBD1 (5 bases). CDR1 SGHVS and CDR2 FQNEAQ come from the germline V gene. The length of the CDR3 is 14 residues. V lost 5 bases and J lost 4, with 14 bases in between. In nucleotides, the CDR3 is TGTGCCAGCAGCGCTTCGGGGGAACTCACTGAAGCTTTCTTT. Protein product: CASSASGELTEAFF.

This chain's CDR3 is CASSSTTGSAYYGYTF. CDR3 coding DNA: TGTGCCAGCAGCTCGACGACAGGGTCCGCTTACTATGGCTACACCTTC. The chain is built from TRBV7-6 and TRBJ1-2, with 7 bases lining up with TRBD1. CDR3 length: 16 residues. Trimming took 4 bases from V and 3 from J; bases not matched to a gene: 11. Germline CDR1 is SGHVS and CDR2 is FNYEAQ.

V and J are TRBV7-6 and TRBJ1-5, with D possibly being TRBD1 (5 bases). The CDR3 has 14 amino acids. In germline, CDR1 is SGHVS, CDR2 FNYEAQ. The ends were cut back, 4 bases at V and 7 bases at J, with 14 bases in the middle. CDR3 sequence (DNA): TGTGCCAGCAGCTCTGGCACGGGGGTCCAGCCCCAGCATTTT. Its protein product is CASSSGTGVQPQHF.

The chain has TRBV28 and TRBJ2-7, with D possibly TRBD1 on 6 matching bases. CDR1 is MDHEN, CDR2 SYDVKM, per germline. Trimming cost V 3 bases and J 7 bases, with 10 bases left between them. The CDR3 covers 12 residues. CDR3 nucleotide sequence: TGTGCCAGCAGTTTTTCACAGGGAGAGCAGTACTTC. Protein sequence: CASSFSQGEQYF. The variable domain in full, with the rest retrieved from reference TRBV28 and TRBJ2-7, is DVKVTQSSRYLVKRTGEKVFLECVQDMDHENMFWYRQDPGLGLRLIYFSYDVKMKEKGDIPEGYSVSREKKERFSLILESASTNQTSMYLCASSFSQGEQYFGPGTRLTVT.

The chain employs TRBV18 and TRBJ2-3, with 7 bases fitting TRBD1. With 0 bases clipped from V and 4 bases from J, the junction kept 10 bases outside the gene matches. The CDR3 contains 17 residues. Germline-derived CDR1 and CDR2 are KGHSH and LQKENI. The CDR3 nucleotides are TGTGCCAGCTCACCACCGGTCGGACAGGACTCCGCAGATACGCAGTATTTT. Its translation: CASSPPVGQDSADTQYF. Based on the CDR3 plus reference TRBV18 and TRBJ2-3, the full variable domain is NAGVMQNPRHLVRRRGQEARLRCSPMKGHSHVYWYRQLPEEGLKFMVYLQKENIIDESGMPKERFSAEFPKEGPSILRIQQVVRGDSAAYFCASSPPVGQDSADTQYFGPGTRLTVL.